This T cell receptor beta chain derives from a study of blood T cell repertoires in COVID-19. This clone has a single count. Clones were read by immunoSEQ multiplex PCR, and TCRdb kept only the in-frame ones, dropping some. This sample has 40,000 or so clones, with around 79% found just once. V lost 2 bases and J lost 5; bases outside the gene matches: 6. This CDR3 comprises 15 residues. Per germline, CDR1 MDHEN and CDR2 SYDVKM. The chain employs TRBV28 and TRBJ1-5, with 7 nucleotides matching TRBD1. The source of this sequence is a man aged 70 or older with acute or convalescent COVID-19. The sequencing sample was made of peripheral blood. CDR3 DNA: TGTGCCAGCAGTTTAGAGGGGGCAAGTTATCAGCCCCAGCATTTT. Its protein product is CASSLEGASYQPQHF.